Each of the 16 T cell receptor beta chains below was sequenced from the same sample in a study of cytomegalovirus exposure and HLA in healthy donors. In the PCR, 60 Vbeta and 13 Jbeta primers were used. This table comes from immunoSEQ multiplex PCR, and its TCRdb copy is limited to in-frame clones, with some not included. The sample lists roughly 45,000 clones, around 62% occurring once. The source material was PBMCs. The receptors here all came from a human donor in good health.

This sequence joins TRBV4-1 and TRBJ2-5, with 14 bases identical to TRBD2. CDR3 size: 16 residues. CDR1 MGHRA and CDR2 YSYEKL come from the germline V gene. V dropped 2 bases and J dropped 10; count of bases not matched to a gene: 9. The CDR3 DNA follows: TGCGCCAGCAGCCAACCGGGACTAGCGGGGGTCATGGGCCAGTACTTC. Amino acids: CASSQPGLAGVMGQYF.

This clone showed up just a few times. V is TRBV6-6 and J is TRBJ2-3, with 15 nucleotides matching TRBD2. The CDR3 has 16 amino acids. The germline CDR1 and CDR2 sequences are MNHNY and SVGAGI (reference sequence). V trimming: 4 bases; J trimming: 7 bases; junction bases outside the gene matches: 6. CDR3 in amino acids: CASSSPGTSGGNTQYF. In DNA form, the CDR3 reads TGTGCCAGCAGTTCCCCCGGGACTAGCGGGGGGAATACGCAGTATTTT.

J is TRBJ2-3 and V is TRBV9; 10 bases line up with TRBD1. The germline V gene has CDR1 SGDLS and CDR2 YYNGEE. The junction had 5 bases not matched to a gene; V was cut back by 3 bases and J by 4 bases. CDR3 length: 15 amino acids. The CDR3 DNA reads as TGTGCCAGCAGCGAATCCGGGACAGGGGCAGATACGCAGTATTTT. It encodes CASSESGTGADTQYF.

The chain uses TRBV15 and TRBJ1-6; no clear D. CDR1 is LNHNV and CDR2 is YYDKDF in the germline V gene (reference sequence). V dropped 0 bases and J dropped 4 bases, with 10 bases sitting between them. The CDR3 is 16 amino acids. DNA for the CDR3: TGTGCCACCAGCAGAGATGTAGAGTGGTATAATTCACCCCTCCACTTT. It specifies CATSRDVEWYNSPLHF.

A single count supports this clone. The chain has TRBV6-1 and TRBJ1-5; no definite D call. CDR3 length equals 13 residues. V lost 8 bases to trimming and J lost 1 base, with 9 bases between them. CDR1 is MNHNS and CDR2 is SASEGT in the germline V gene. This CDR3 reads CASGRGSNQPQHF. The CDR3 DNA follows: TGTGCCAGCGGGAGAGGGAGCAATCAGCCCCAGCATTTT.

The sample holds one count of this clone. V and J are TRBV14 and TRBJ1-1; TRBD1 matches at 8 bases. This CDR3 comprises 15 residues. J gave up 3 bases and V 1 base, and 4 bases lay outside the gene matches. From germline, CDR1 is SGHDN and CDR2 FVKESK. As DNA, the CDR3 is TGTGCCAGCAGCCAAGGACAGGGGATGTACACTGAAGCTTTCTTT. The encoded protein is CASSQGQGMYTEAFF.

The CDR3 region has the DNA TGTGCCAGCAGTGACTCAGGGGGGCATCAGCCCCAGCATTTT. Its translation is CASSDSGGHQPQHF. This sequence joins TRBV2 and TRBJ1-5; 7 bases line up with TRBD1. This CDR3 is built from 14 residues. Trimming at V came to 3 bases and at J to 5 bases, leaving 4 bases not matched to a gene. The germline gives CDR1 SNHLY, CDR2 FYNNEI. Using reference TRBV2 and TRBJ1-5 for the parts outside the CDR3, the full variable domain is EPEVTQTPSHQVTQMGQEVILRCVPISNHLYFYWYRQILGQKVEFLVSFYNNEISEKSEIFDDQFSVERPDGSNFTLKIRSTKLEDSAMYFCASSDSGGHQPQHFGDGTRLSIL.

Only a few counts were recorded for this clone. The V call is TRBV7-9, the J call TRBJ1-2; the match to TRBD1 covers 11 bases. CDR3 length: 14 residues. With V trimmed by 5 bases and J by 8 bases, 7 bases remained unmatched. Germline V lookup: CDR1 SEHNR, CDR2 FQNEAQ (reference sequence). The CDR3 loop reads CASSRDRGNGGYTF. The DNA of the CDR3 is TGTGCCAGCAGCCGGGACAGGGGGAATGGAGGCTACACCTTC.

The V and J genes are TRBV30 and TRBJ2-1; D might be TRBD2 (6 bases). Germline V gene sequence: CDR1 GTSNPN, CDR2 SVGIG (reference sequence). The CDR3 consists of 11 residues. Deletions cut 3 bases from V and 9 bases from J, with 9 bases between. The CDR3 region is CAWSSRGEQFF. The CDR3 DNA reads TGTGCCTGGAGCTCGCGGGGTGAGCAGTTCTTC.

This chain uses TRBV7-7 with TRBJ2-5; D not resolved. The germline V and J ends were trimmed by 5 bases and 3 bases, with 13 bases remaining between them. The germline V gene encodes CDR1 SSHAT and CDR2 FNYEAQ (reference sequence). This CDR3 comprises 14 residues. CDR3 in DNA: TGTGCCAGCAGCCAAAATCTAGGAGAAGAGACCCAGTACTTC. It encodes CASSQNLGEETQYF.

This clone was found a few times. This rearrangement joins TRBV6-1 to TRBJ1-1, with D tentatively TRBD1 (6 bases). There are 14 residues in the CDR3. V was shortened by 6 bases and J by 8 bases, with 19 bases between the two germline ends. Germline CDR1 is MNHNS and CDR2 is SASEGT. CDR3: CASSHSRGLGEAFF. The CDR3, as DNA: TGTGCCAGCAGCCACTCAAGGGGGTTAGGGGAAGCTTTCTTT.

This chain connects TRBV6-1 to TRBJ2-1; D is perhaps TRBD2 (6 bases). V was shortened by 4 bases and J by 9 bases, with 13 bases between the two germline ends. The CDR3 extends over 13 amino acids. Germline assignment: CDR1 MNHNS and CDR2 SASEGT. CDR3: CASSGRVRLEQFF. Here the CDR3 DNA reads TGTGCCAGCAGTGGGAGGGTCCGGCTTGAGCAGTTCTTC.

This clone was detected a few times. The CDR3 DNA sequence: TGTGCCAGCGTGACAGAGCGTGCCACTGAAGCTTTCTTT. Its translation: CASVTERATEAFF. V usage is TRBV2 and J usage is TRBJ1-1; a possible D gene is TRBD1 (5 bases). CDR3 length: 13 residues. V lost 8 bases and J 4 bases, leaving 14 bases between the germline ends. Germline CDR1 is SNHLY and CDR2 is FYNNEI.

CDR3 region: CASSLLAATDTQYF. The CDR3 bases are TGTGCCAGCAGCTTGTTGGCGGCTACAGATACGCAGTATTTT. This chain uses TRBV7-6 with TRBJ2-3; D unclear. The CDR3 loop spans 14 amino acids. Trimming shortened V by 3 bases and J by 3 bases, and 10 bases separated the two germline ends. Germline V gene sequence: CDR1 SGHVS, CDR2 FNYEAQ.

This clone was seen a handful of times. The CDR3: CASSYGTGSNQPQHF. The CDR3 DNA reads as TGTGCCAGCAGTTACGGGACAGGGAGCAATCAGCCCCAGCATTTT. The chain employs TRBV6-5 and TRBJ1-5; 9 bases fit TRBD1. CDR3 length equals 15 residues. V was pared by 2 bases and J by 1 base, with 0 bases of the junction left unmatched. Germline V gene lookup returns CDR1 MNHEY and CDR2 SVGAGI.

V is TRBV7-9 and J is TRBJ2-1; TRBD1 agrees at 7 bases. Germline V gene lookup returns CDR1 SEHNR and CDR2 FQNEAQ (reference sequence). V lost 5 bases, J lost 12 bases, and 7 bases stayed unmatched. This CDR3 contains 12 residues. For the CDR3, the DNA is TGTGCCAGCAGCCTACGGACAGGTTCGCAGTTCTTC. Amino acid sequence: CASSLRTGSQFF.